The 30 T cell receptor beta chains listed next were all sequenced from one sample in a study of early stage breast cancer tumors. This table comes from immunoSEQ multiplex PCR, and its TCRdb copy is limited to in-frame clones, with some not included. Of around 3,300 clones listed, under 70% are singletons. The sequenced sample was breast tumor tissue. Receptor source: a person in their 40s with breast cancer.

The V and J genes are TRBV10-3 and TRBJ2-1; D unclear. This CDR3 spans 10 amino acids. The V gene lost 6 bases and the J gene lost 9 bases, with 6 bases spanning the gap. Germline assignment: CDR1 ENHRY and CDR2 SYGVKD. The CDR3 protein is CAIRGSEQFF. DNA of the CDR3: TGTGCCATCAGAGGTTCTGAGCAGTTCTTC.

This chain links TRBV27 with TRBJ2-6; possible D gene TRBD2, 5 bases. The CDR3 has 14 amino acids. Trimming removed 7 bases from V and 2 bases from J, with 9 bases in between. Germline V gives CDR1 MNHEY, CDR2 SMNVEV (reference sequence). Here the CDR3 reads CASNQRAGANVLTF. The CDR3 DNA is TGTGCCAGCAACCAGAGGGCTGGGGCCAACGTCCTGACTTTC.

This clone has a single count. As DNA, the CDR3 is TGTGCCAATGGGAGGGTAAAAGAGACCCAGTACTTC. Protein sequence: CANGRVKETQYF. This chain uses TRBV18 with TRBJ2-5, with 7 bases fitting TRBD2. Germline trimming cut 10 bases from V and 3 bases from J; bases unmatched to any gene: 5. This CDR3 is 12 amino acids long. Germline-derived CDR1 and CDR2 are KGHSH and LQKENI.

The chain recombines TRBV7-8 with TRBJ2-2; D is uncertain. Germline V gene data show CDR1 as SGHVS and CDR2 as FQNEAQ. CDR3 length: 16 residues. With 6 bases removed from V and 1 base from J, the gap between germline ends came to 15 bases. The CDR3 reads CASSPLPVGNTGELFF. The CDR3 nucleotides are TGTGCCAGCAGTCCTCTCCCGGTGGGGAACACCGGGGAGCTGTTTTTT.

J is TRBJ2-1 and V is TRBV5-4; TRBD2 aligns across 9 bases. This CDR3 has 16 amino acids. Germline CDR1 reads SGHNT; CDR2 reads YYREEE (reference sequence). J gave up 2 bases and V 0 bases, and 3 bases lay outside the gene matches. Written as DNA, the CDR3 is TGTGCCAGCAGCTTGGGCGGGAGGGCCCCCTACAATGAGCAGTTCTTC. This translates into CASSLGGRAPYNEQFF.

The CDR3 spells CASSPGRSYGYTF. In DNA form, the CDR3 reads TGCGCCAGCAGTCCGGGAAGGTCCTATGGCTACACCTTC. This chain links TRBV10-1 with TRBJ1-2; D is ambiguous. Trimming took 5 bases from V and 4 from J, leaving 11 bases between them. This CDR3 has 13 residues. Germline lookup yields CDR1 WNHNN and CDR2 SYGVQD (reference sequence).

J is TRBJ2-7 and V is TRBV18; D may match TRBD1 or TRBD2 (5 bases each). Trimming took off 4 bases at V and 5 bases at J, with 18 bases between the two ends. This CDR3 region has 15 residues. Germline CDR1 reads KGHSH; CDR2 reads LQKENI. The CDR3 DNA follows: TGTGCCAGCTCACTGCAGGGACCTGGGTGGGACGAGCAGTACTTC. Its protein product is CASSLQGPGWDEQYF. The complete variable domain, with remaining parts taken from reference TRBV18 and TRBJ2-7, reads NAGVMQNPRHLVRRRGQEARLRCSPMKGHSHVYWYRQLPEEGLKFMVYLQKENIIDESGMPKERFSAEFPKEGPSILRIQQVVRGDSAAYFCASSLQGPGWDEQYFGPGTRLTVT.

The J gene is TRBJ2-2, the V gene TRBV19; the match to TRBD2 covers 11 bases. With 6 bases clipped from V and 1 base from J, the junction kept 7 bases outside the gene matches. The germline V gene has CDR1 LNHDA and CDR2 SQIVND (reference sequence). The CDR3 spans 17 residues. CDR3 bases: TGTGCCAGTAGGGGACTAGCGGCCACTAAGAACACCGGGGAGCTGTTTTTT. This encodes CASRGLAATKNTGELFF.

The chain combines TRBV18 with TRBJ1-5; TRBD1 matches 7 bases. Germline V gene sequence: CDR1 KGHSH, CDR2 LQKENI. This CDR3 region has 15 residues. After removal of 3 bases from V and 4 bases from J, the junction contained 6 bases not matched to a gene. The CDR3 coding sequence is TGTGCCAGCTCACCGACGGGACAGAGGAATCAGCCCCAGCATTTT. This encodes CASSPTGQRNQPQHF.

This clone was picked up a small number of times. The chain uses TRBV28 and TRBJ2-7; 7 nucleotides match TRBD2. There are 16 residues in the CDR3. The germline V gene encodes CDR1 MDHEN and CDR2 SYDVKM. V lost 3 bases to trimming and J lost 1 base; unmatched junction nucleotides: 9. CDR3 coding DNA: TGTGCCAGCAGTTTCGACCTAGCGGTCCATTCCTACGAGCAGTACTTC. This codes for CASSFDLAVHSYEQYF.

This chain uses TRBV6-1 with TRBJ1-1, with no clear D. The V gene lost 9 bases and the J gene lost 5 bases, with 10 bases spanning the gap. Germline V gene data show CDR1 as MNHNS and CDR2 as SASEGT. This CDR3 has 11 residues. The CDR3 loop is CASKVETEAFF. Here the CDR3 DNA reads TGTGCCAGTAAAGTTGAGACTGAAGCTTTCTTT.

The rearrangement links TRBV11-2 to TRBJ1-3; no reliable D call. CDR1 SGHAT and CDR2 FQNNGV come from the germline V gene. The V and J ends lost 3 bases and 0 bases respectively, with 15 bases between them. There are 17 residues in the CDR3. The CDR3 loop is CASSFLGSFSSGNTIYF. The CDR3 DNA follows: TGTGCCAGCAGCTTCCTCGGCTCCTTCAGCTCTGGAAACACCATATATTTT. Supplemented by reference TRBV11-2 and TRBJ1-3, the full variable domain reads EAGVAQSPRYKIIEKRQSVAFWCNPISGHATLYWYQQILGQGPKLLIQFQNNGVVDDSQLPKDRFSAERLKGVDSTLKIQPAKLEDSAVYLCASSFLGSFSSGNTIYFGEGSWLTVV.

This chain links TRBV4-2 with TRBJ1-2; D unresolved. The CDR3 length is 12 residues. Germline values: CDR1 LGHNA, CDR2 YNFKEQ. Trimming removed 0 bases from V and 7 bases from J, with 6 bases in between. CDR3 sequence: CASSQERVGYTF. The CDR3, as DNA: TGTGCCAGCAGCCAAGAGAGGGTTGGCTACACCTTC.

Relative to its sample, this clone is large (0.1 to 1%). V usage is TRBV5-6 and J usage is TRBJ2-2; 12 nucleotides agree with TRBD2. Looked up from germline, CDR1 is SGHDT and CDR2 is YYEEEE. This CDR3 contains 16 residues. The V gene end was trimmed by 4 bases and the J gene end by 4 bases; junction bases not matched to a gene: 5. The CDR3 protein is CASSEGLAGPTGELFF. The DNA for the CDR3 is TGTGCCAGCAGCGAGGGACTAGCGGGCCCCACCGGGGAGCTGTTTTTT. The whole variable domain, remainder taken from reference TRBV5-6 and TRBJ2-2, is DAGVTQSPTHLIKTRGQQVTLRCSPKSGHDTVSWYQQALGQGPQFIFQYYEEEERQRGNFPDRFSGHQFPNYSSELNVNALLLGDSALYLCASSEGLAGPTGELFFGEGSRLTVL.

As for this clone: This sample also contains other DNA sequences that code for the same CDR3. The gene calls are TRBV6-1 and TRBJ2-3; 9 bases align to TRBD2. The CDR3 sequence is 14 residues long. The germline gives CDR1 MNHNS, CDR2 SASEGT. J lost 1 base, V lost 7 bases, and 3 bases had no gene match. CDR3 in DNA: TGTGCCAGCACCTGGACTAGCGGCACAGATACGCAGTATTTT. It yields the protein CASTWTSGTDTQYF.

This clone was observed a handful of times. V and J are TRBV6-1 and TRBJ1-1, with unresolved D. The germline V gene encodes CDR1 MNHNS and CDR2 SASEGT. The CDR3 has 14 amino acids. V shed 6 bases and J shed 3 bases, with 14 bases lying between them. The CDR3 region is CASRRRAADTEAFF. CDR3 nucleotide sequence: TGTGCCAGCAGGCGACGGGCGGCCGACACTGAAGCTTTCTTT.

Sample share makes this clone large. J is TRBJ1-2 and V is TRBV5-1; 9 bases fit TRBD1. Trimming removed 2 bases from V and 6 bases from J; junction bases left unmatched: 2. The CDR3 spans 13 residues. The germline gives CDR1 SGHRS, CDR2 YFSETQ. The CDR3 bases are TGCGCCAGCAGCTTAACAGGGGGCGATGGCTACACCTTC. Its protein is CASSLTGGDGYTF. Full variable domain (outside the CDR3, taken from reference TRBV5-1 and TRBJ1-2): KAGVTQTPRYLIKTRGQQVTLSCSPISGHRSVSWYQQTPGQGLQFLFEYFSETQRNKGNFPGRFSGRQFSNSRSEMNVSTLELGDSALYLCASSLTGGDGYTFGSGTRLTVV.

The V gene is TRBV7-9, the J gene TRBJ1-2, with a possible D match to TRBD1 (6 bases). Germline V CDR1 and CDR2: SEHNR, FQNEAQ (reference sequence). Trimming left V 5 bases short and J 5 bases short, with 21 bases between. The CDR3 contains 16 residues. The CDR3 DNA reads as TGTGCCAGCAGCCGATCCAACCCCGACAGGACTTATGGCTACACCTTC. It is translated as CASSRSNPDRTYGYTF.

The chain links TRBV6-4 to TRBJ2-7; 7 bases agree with TRBD2. The V gene's germline CDR1 is MRHNA and CDR2 SNTAGT. The CDR3 totals 15 residues. V lost 2 bases and J lost 3; bases outside the gene matches: 7. The CDR3 is CASSDIPGLYYEQYF. The CDR3, as DNA: TGTGCCAGCAGTGACATCCCGGGACTATACTACGAGCAGTACTTC.

This clone was counted a few times. The chain recombines TRBV5-4 with TRBJ1-2, with D possibly matching TRBD1 (5 bases). V lost 0 bases and J lost 4, with 13 bases in between. Germline values: CDR1 SGHNT, CDR2 YYREEE (reference sequence). The CDR3 runs to 15 residues. The CDR3 bases are TGTGCCAGCAGCTTGGAGCAGGGCCGCAGCTATGGCTACACCTTC. This gives the protein CASSLEQGRSYGYTF.

The rearrangement joins TRBV6-4 to TRBJ2-7, with D uncertain. The CDR3 runs 12 residues. Trimming removed 6 bases at V and 2 bases at J, with 8 bases between. From germline, CDR1 is MRHNA and CDR2 SNTAGT. The CDR3 reads CASRYRAYEQYF. The DNA for the CDR3 is TGTGCCAGCAGGTACAGAGCCTACGAGCAGTACTTC.

The chain combines TRBV6-4 with TRBJ2-2; 9 bases fit TRBD2. Trimming cost V 0 bases and J 4 bases; bases outside gene matches: 3. CDR1 is MRHNA and CDR2 is SNTAGT in the germline V gene. The CDR3 is 16 residues long. The CDR3 sequence: CASSDSGSGSTGELFF. The CDR3 nucleotides are TGTGCCAGCAGTGACTCTGGTAGCGGGAGCACCGGGGAGCTGTTTTTT.

This sequence joins TRBV7-6 and TRBJ2-4; 7 nucleotides agree with TRBD2. The CDR3 extends over 16 amino acids. Germline CDR1 reads SGHVS; CDR2 reads FNYEAQ. After removal of 5 bases from V and 2 bases from J, the junction contained 9 bases not matched to a gene. CDR3 loop: CASSPGSGRTKNIQYF. The CDR3 DNA reads as TGTGCCAGCAGCCCAGGCTCCGGGAGGACCAAAAACATTCAGTACTTC. The full variable domain, completed using reference TRBV7-6 and TRBJ2-4, is GAGVSQSPRYKVTKRGQDVALRCDPISGHVSLYWYRQALGQGPEFLTYFNYEAQQDKSGLPNDRFSAERPEGSISTLTIQRTEQRDSAMYRCASSPGSGRTKNIQYFGAGTRLSVL.

The chain recombines TRBV9 with TRBJ2-7; 11 bases match TRBD2. CDR1 is SGDLS, CDR2 YYNGEE, per germline. This CDR3 is built from 17 residues. V lost 2 bases to trimming and J lost 6 bases; unmatched junction nucleotides: 13. CDR3 DNA: TGTGCCAGCAGCGTGGGGACTAGCGGCCCGGGGGCTCTCGAGCAGTACTTC. Protein product: CASSVGTSGPGALEQYF.

The chain employs TRBV4-1 and TRBJ1-3; D not resolved. Germline values: CDR1 MGHRA, CDR2 YSYEKL. The CDR3 loop spans 17 amino acids. V lost 6 bases, J lost 0 bases, and 18 bases lay in between. The CDR3 is CASSRLALYFSGNTIYF. The CDR3 DNA sequence: TGCGCCAGCAGTCGGTTAGCCCTATACTTCTCTGGAAACACCATATATTTT.

This rearrangement joins TRBV5-4 to TRBJ2-5; D might be TRBD1 (5 bases). The CDR3 consists of 12 residues. Germline V CDR1 and CDR2: SGHNT, YYREEE (reference sequence). The V end lost 1 base, the J end lost 4 bases, and 5 bases lay between the germline ends. CDR3 coding DNA: TGTGCCAGCAGCTTGAGGGGAGAGACCCAGTACTTC. Amino acid sequence: CASSLRGETQYF. The full variable domain, rest sourced from reference TRBV5-4 and TRBJ2-5, is ETGVTQSPTHLIKTRGQQVTLRCSSQSGHNTVSWYQQALGQGPQFIFQYYREEENGRGNFPPRFSGLQFPNYSSELNVNALELDDSALYLCASSLRGETQYFGPGTRLLVL.

V is TRBV7-3 and J is TRBJ2-3; D uncertain. The V gene's germline CDR1 is SGHTA and CDR2 FQGTGA. The CDR3 is made up of 13 amino acids. The V end lost 2 bases, the J end lost 7 bases, and 10 bases lay between the germline ends. CDR3 DNA sequence: TGTGCCAGCAGCTTACCCTGGTATCATACGCAGTATTTT. This codes for CASSLPWYHTQYF.

The chain is built from TRBV7-8 and TRBJ2-1; 8 nucleotides line up with TRBD1. V gave up 1 base and J gave up 8 bases; unmatched junction bases: 7. The CDR3 totals 15 residues. Germline values: CDR1 SGHVS, CDR2 FQNEAQ. CDR3 region: CASSLEGRGLDEQFF. CDR3 bases: TGTGCCAGCAGCTTAGAAGGCAGGGGGCTGGATGAGCAGTTCTTC.

In its sample, this clone ranks as large (0.1 to 1%). This chain joins TRBV7-9 and TRBJ2-2; TRBD2 is a possible D gene (6 bases). CDR3 size: 15 residues. Trimming shortened V by 0 bases and J by 5 bases, and 10 bases separated the two germline ends. Germline V gene sequence: CDR1 SEHNR, CDR2 FQNEAQ (reference sequence). CDR3 amino acids: CASSLAPGLTGELFF. Here the CDR3 DNA reads TGTGCCAGCAGCTTAGCCCCGGGACTTACCGGGGAGCTGTTTTTT.

This clone was seen once. The genes are TRBV5-5 and TRBJ2-3; D remains unclear. The CDR3 extends over 16 amino acids. CDR1 SGHKS and CDR2 YYEKEE come from the germline V gene (reference sequence). The V end was cut by 0 bases, the J end by 6 bases, with 17 bases between. The CDR3 loop is CASSLEGRPGSDTQYF. The DNA of the CDR3 is TGTGCCAGCAGCTTGGAGGGAAGACCCGGGTCTGATACGCAGTATTTT.